This T cell receptor beta chain was sequenced during a study of breast tumors, draining lymph nodes, adjacent tissues (TCRdb year 2016). The study in broad terms: TCR beta repertoires were compared across tumor, adjacent nontumor tissue and axillary lymph nodes obtained from breast cancer patients. In human breast cancer, the study set out to assess how tumor, surrounding tissue and draining lymph node repertoires relate to one another and whether T cells might be exchanged between them. Study-wide conclusions, independent of this receptor: The conclusion that tumor T cells originate in lymph nodes was framed as consistent with a hypothesis rather than directly demonstrated. Tumor T-cell repertoires showed less diversity than lymph node repertoires and more diversity than nontumor tissue repertoires, and tumor T-cell repertoires showed preferential V and J gene usage. The data were judged consistent with most tumor T cells deriving from the lymph node and then expanding within tumor tissue. Tumor and nontumor tissue repertoires were significantly more similar in luminal-like than in basal-like breast cancer.

The axillary draining lymph nodes of breast cancer patients were the source of the lymph node samples. The CDR1 and CDR2 encoded by the germline V gene (reference sequence) are LNHDA and SQIVND. V is trimmed back by 5 bases and J by 0 bases, and the junction contains 7 bases that no gene match accounts for. Spanning cysteine to phenylalanine, the CDR3 consists of 16 amino acids. CDR3 DNA is the only sequence kept; it has 48 bases, read in frame from the first base. The reads were generated on an Illumina HiSeq 2000. Multiplex PCR amplification was used to build the TCR beta chain libraries. The amplified TCR beta chain products were analyzed by high-throughput sequencing. Using fastp trimming at Q25 and MiXCR clonotype assembly, TCRdb reanalyzed the public sequencing data and kept in-frame beta chains. For every CDR3 protein sequence, its rows merge into one entry that carries the most common genes and DNA. The sample data list 200,000 or so distinct CDR3 sequences, and 30% to 40% of these were observed just once. The ten top clones hold 4% to 5.5% of the sample.

In its sample, this clonotype was seen many times. No antigen is known for it. Per-nucleotide qualities are absent, and no much larger clonotype sits a single base away. The V gene is TRBV19 and the J gene is TRBJ1-2, and TRBD1 matches 9 of the central bases. The TCR sequence derives from a female donor with breast cancer. Some clones in this sample may be carry-over from other donors' samples. Sequencing used axillary lymph node tissue. The CDR3 reads CASSAGTGNTNYGYTF. The sequence in DNA is TGTGCCAGTAGTGCCGGGACAGGGAACACTAACTATGGCTACACCTTC.